Listed below are T cell receptor beta chains from one sample, sequenced in a study of T cells after yellow fever vaccination. In TCRdb, the 5' RACE reads were re-called with MiXCR into one record per CDR3 protein. The sample yields some 250,000 distinct CDR3 sequences, over 3% seen once. The input for sequencing was PBMCs, taken 15 days after the yellow fever booster vaccination. The source is a man between 18 and 29 years old who received the YFV17D yellow fever vaccine. Both conserved end residues are part of each CDR3. D genes are given only for firm matches. Not all rows give a size; the values are once, few, many and, for expanded clones, a class.

J,size,D,V,CDR3,DNA
TRBJ2-1,many,NA,TRBV5-1,CASEPLGSYNEQFF,TGCGCCAGCGAACCACTGGGCTCCTACAATGAGCAGTTCTTC
TRBJ1-6,many,NA,TRBV6-8,CASSYEFGFRSPLHF,TGTGCCAGCAGTTACGAGTTCGGGTTTCGCTCACCCCTCCACTTT
TRBJ1-5,many,NA,TRBV7-2,CASSLTKNQPQHF,TGTGCCAGCAGCTTAACAAAAAATCAGCCCCAGCATTTT
TRBJ2-3,many,TRBD2,TRBV4-2,CASSQDLIGTSVPDTQYF,TGTGCCAGCAGCCAAGATCTAATTGGGACTAGCGTCCCAGATACGCAGTATTTT
TRBJ2-6,many,TRBD2,TRBV28,CASSPRRLAGGPGANVLTF,TGTGCCAGCAGTCCCCGTCGACTAGCGGGGGGGCCTGGGGCCAACGTCCTGACTTTC
TRBJ1-6,NA,TRBD1,TRBV11-2,CASSLEGQGWNSPLHF,TGTGCCAGCAGCTTAGAGGGACAGGGTTGGAATTCACCCCTCCACTTT
TRBJ2-1,few,NA,TRBV7-9,CASSLPSYNEQFF,TGTGCCAGCAGTCTCCCTAGCTACAATGAGCAGTTCTTC
TRBJ2-1,many,NA,TRBV7-6,CASSSASGDYEQFF,TGTGCCAGCAGCTCCGCCTCAGGGGATTATGAGCAGTTCTTC
TRBJ2-3,many,TRBD2,TRBV10-3,CAIRGGAGRQKAGETDTQYF,TGTGCCATCAGAGGGGGGGCAGGGAGGCAGAAAGCGGGAGAGACAGATACGCAGTATTTT
TRBJ2-1,many,TRBD1,TRBV19,CASSSSGTGVNEQFF,TGTGCCAGTAGTTCATCCGGGACAGGGGTGAATGAGCAGTTCTTC
TRBJ1-3,many,TRBD1,TRBV29-1,CSVTDRGRNTIYF,TGCAGCGTGACGGACAGGGGGCGAAACACCATATATTTT
TRBJ1-4,many,NA,TRBV20-1,CSAPDSRGAEKLFF,TGCAGTGCTCCGGATAGTCGAGGGGCTGAAAAACTGTTTTTT
TRBJ1-1,many,NA,TRBV20-1,CSARDRLVNTEAFF,TGCAGTGCTAGAGACCGTTTGGTGAACACTGAAGCTTTCTTT
TRBJ2-5,many,NA,TRBV24-1,CASKGSVQETQYF,TGTGCCAGCAAGGGGTCGGTACAAGAGACCCAGTACTTC
TRBJ2-5,few,NA,TRBV7-2,CASKKGVQETQYF,TGTGCCAGCAAGAAGGGGGTTCAAGAGACCCAGTACTTC
TRBJ2-1,many,TRBD2,TRBV6-4,CASSRTSGGSGDEQFF,TGTGCCAGCAGCCGGACTAGCGGGGGATCGGGCGATGAGCAGTTCTTC
TRBJ1-2,many,NA,TRBV10-3,CAISKGVGYGYTF,TGTGCCATCAGTAAAGGGGTTGGCTATGGCTACACCTTC
TRBJ2-3,many,NA,TRBV4-3,CASSQEPGLSTDTQYF,TGCGCCAGCAGCCAAGAACCAGGATTAAGCACAGATACGCAGTATTTT
TRBJ1-1,many,NA,TRBV20-1,CSAPRGGPNTEAFF,TGCAGTGCTCCCCGGGGGGGGCCCAACACTGAAGCTTTCTTT
TRBJ2-2,many,TRBD1,TRBV28,CASRTTGGGTGELFF,TGTGCCAGCAGAACGACAGGGGGAGGCACCGGGGAGCTGTTTTTT
TRBJ2-3,many,TRBD1,TRBV10-3,CATGGQGVGDTQYF,TGTGCCACAGGGGGACAGGGCGTCGGAGATACGCAGTATTTT
TRBJ2-5,many,NA,TRBV5-5,CASSLDSEDSFQETQYF,TGTGCCAGCAGCTTGGACTCAGAGGACTCCTTCCAAGAGACCCAGTACTTC
TRBJ2-7,many,NA,TRBV21-1,CASKGRGAGRSYEQYF,TGTGCCAGCAAAGGGAGGGGGGCCGGCCGGTCCTACGAGCAGTACTTC
TRBJ2-6,few,NA,TRBV7-6,CASSPWVRSGANVLTF,TGTGCCAGCAGCCCCTGGGTACGCTCTGGGGCCAACGTCCTGACTTTC
TRBJ1-2,many,NA,TRBV12-3/TRBV12-4,CASSSGQNYGYTF,TGTGCCAGCAGTTCAGGACAGAACTATGGCTACACCTTC
TRBJ1-2,many,NA,TRBV12-3/TRBV12-4,CASSRVAYGYTF,TGTGCCAGCAGCCGTGTCGCCTATGGCTACACCTTC
TRBJ2-7,many,TRBD1,TRBV5-1,CASSMQGATNEQYF,TGCGCCAGCAGCATGCAGGGGGCGACGAACGAGCAGTACTTC
TRBJ2-7,many,NA,TRBV6-2/TRBV6-3,CASSYLDYEQYF,TGTGCCAGCAGTTACCTAGACTACGAGCAGTACTTC
TRBJ2-2,many,TRBD1,TRBV5-1,CASSSGTGDPNTGELFF,TGCGCCAGCAGCTCCGGGACAGGGGACCCGAACACCGGGGAGCTGTTTTTT
TRBJ2-5,many,NA,TRBV10-3,CAIRGDGQETQYF,TGTGCCATCAGGGGGGACGGCCAAGAGACCCAGTACTTC
TRBJ2-3,many,NA,TRBV6-1,CASSEMVGAGDTQYF,TGTGCCAGCAGTGAAATGGTTGGGGCAGGGGATACGCAGTATTTT
TRBJ2-3,many,NA,TRBV30,CAWSRGMTDTQYF,TGTGCCTGGAGTCGGGGTATGACAGATACGCAGTATTTT
TRBJ2-2,few,NA,TRBV18,CASSQGPYTNTGELFF,TGTGCCAGCTCCCAGGGCCCGTACACGAACACCGGGGAGCTGTTTTTT
TRBJ1-1,many,TRBD1,TRBV7-9,CASSTHRGRRTEAFF,TGTGCCAGCAGCACACACAGGGGACGGCGGACTGAAGCTTTCTTT
TRBJ2-5,many,TRBD2,TRBV7-9,CASSRTRTSGEFQETQYF,TGTGCCAGCAGCCGGACCCGGACTAGCGGGGAGTTCCAAGAGACCCAGTACTTC
TRBJ2-3,many,NA,TRBV12-3/TRBV12-4,CASSSGESYTDTQYF,TGTGCCAGCAGCTCCGGGGAGAGCTACACAGATACGCAGTATTTT
TRBJ2-6,many,NA,TRBV10-3,CAIHGGQGMPNVLTF,TGTGCCATCCACGGGGGGCAGGGGATGCCCAACGTCCTGACTTTC
TRBJ2-3,many,NA,TRBV18,CASSQRELGDTQYF,TGTGCCAGCTCTCAAAGGGAATTGGGAGATACGCAGTATTTT
TRBJ2-1,many,NA,TRBV7-6,CASSPSVGNEQFF,TGTGCCAGCAGCCCGAGTGTTGGAAATGAGCAGTTCTTC
TRBJ2-1,many,TRBD2,TRBV15,CATSREAGSYNEQFF,TGTGCCACCAGCCGAGAAGCGGGGTCCTACAATGAGCAGTTCTTC
TRBJ2-7,many,TRBD2,TRBV20-1,CSARSGGASYEQYF,TGCAGTGCTAGAAGCGGGGGGGCCTCCTACGAGCAGTACTTC
TRBJ2-7,NA,NA,TRBV3-1,CASSQGMTPKEWYEQYF,TGTGCCAGCAGCCAAGGGATGACCCCCAAGGAATGGTACGAGCAGTACTTC
TRBJ2-4,many,TRBD1,TRBV19,CASSIQTGGQYF,TGTGCCAGTAGTATTCAGACAGGGGGGCAGTACTTC
TRBJ2-5,many,NA,TRBV12-3/TRBV12-4,CASSLAGTETQYF,TGTGCCAGCAGTTTAGCGGGGACAGAGACCCAGTACTTC
TRBJ2-2,many,NA,TRBV24-1,CATSRDTGELFF,TGTGCCACCAGTAGGGACACCGGGGAGCTGTTTTTT
TRBJ2-3,many,NA,TRBV20-1,CSAQGGISTDTQYF,TGCAGTGCCCAAGGAGGAATTTCCACAGATACGCAGTATTTT
TRBJ2-3,many,TRBD2,TRBV7-2,CASSYASGGANTQYF,TGTGCCAGCAGCTACGCTAGCGGGGGGGCCAATACGCAGTATTTT
TRBJ1-1,many,NA,TRBV6-5,CASRPETGLSTEAFF,TGTGCCAGCAGACCTGAAACAGGGTTGAGCACTGAAGCTTTCTTT
TRBJ1-5,many,NA,TRBV12-3/TRBV12-4,CASSPRGVSNQPQHF,TGTGCCAGCAGCCCTCGCGGGGTAAGCAATCAGCCCCAGCATTTT
TRBJ2-5,many,NA,TRBV28,CASSSGVYETQYF,TGTGCCAGCAGTTCCGGGGTCTATGAGACCCAGTACTTC
TRBJ1-2,few,NA,TRBV12-3/TRBV12-4,CASSFRVVYGYTF,TGTGCCAGCAGTTTCCGGGTCGTCTATGGCTACACCTTC
TRBJ1-2,many,NA,TRBV19,CASKADGYTF,TGTGCCAGTAAGGCGGATGGCTACACCTTC
TRBJ2-3,many,TRBD1,TRBV5-6,CASSGTGITDTQYF,TGTGCCAGCAGCGGGACAGGGATCACAGATACGCAGTATTTT
TRBJ2-1,many,NA,TRBV5-1,CASSLMGLYNEQFF,TGCGCCAGCAGCTTGATGGGGTTGTACAATGAGCAGTTCTTC